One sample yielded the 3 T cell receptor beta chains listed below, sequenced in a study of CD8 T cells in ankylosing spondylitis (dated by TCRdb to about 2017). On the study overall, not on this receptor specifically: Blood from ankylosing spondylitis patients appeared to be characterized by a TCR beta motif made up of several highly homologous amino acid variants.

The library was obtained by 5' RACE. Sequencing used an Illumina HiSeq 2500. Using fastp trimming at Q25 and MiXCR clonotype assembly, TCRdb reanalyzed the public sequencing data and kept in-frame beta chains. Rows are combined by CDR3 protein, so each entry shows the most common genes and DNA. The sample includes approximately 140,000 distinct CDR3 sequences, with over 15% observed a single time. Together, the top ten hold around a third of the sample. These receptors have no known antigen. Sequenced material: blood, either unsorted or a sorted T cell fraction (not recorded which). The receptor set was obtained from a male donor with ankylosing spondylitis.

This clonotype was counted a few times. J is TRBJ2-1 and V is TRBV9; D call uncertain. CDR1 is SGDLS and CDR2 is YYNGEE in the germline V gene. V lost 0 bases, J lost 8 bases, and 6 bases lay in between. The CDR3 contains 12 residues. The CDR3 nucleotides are TGTGCCAGCAGCGTAGAGCCCCATGAGCAGTTCTTC. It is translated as CASSVEPHEQFF.

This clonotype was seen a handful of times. The CDR3 DNA reads as TGTGCCAGCACCGGGTCTCTATACGAGCAGTTCTTC. Its protein is CASTGSLYEQFF. This chain joins TRBV12-3 or TRBV12-4 and TRBJ2-1, with D uncertain. V was cut by 7 bases and J by 10 bases, with 14 bases left in between. The CDR3 is 12 residues long.

The CDR3 protein is CASSLDRDEKLFF. CDR3 nucleotides: TGTGCCAGCAGCCTCGACAGGGACGAAAAACTGTTTTTT. The chain links TRBV6-2 or TRBV6-3 to TRBJ1-4; 7 bases are shared with TRBD1. Looked up from germline, CDR1 is MNHEY and CDR2 is SVGEGT. Trimming cost V 6 bases and J 8 bases; bases outside gene matches: 6. This CDR3 comprises 13 residues.